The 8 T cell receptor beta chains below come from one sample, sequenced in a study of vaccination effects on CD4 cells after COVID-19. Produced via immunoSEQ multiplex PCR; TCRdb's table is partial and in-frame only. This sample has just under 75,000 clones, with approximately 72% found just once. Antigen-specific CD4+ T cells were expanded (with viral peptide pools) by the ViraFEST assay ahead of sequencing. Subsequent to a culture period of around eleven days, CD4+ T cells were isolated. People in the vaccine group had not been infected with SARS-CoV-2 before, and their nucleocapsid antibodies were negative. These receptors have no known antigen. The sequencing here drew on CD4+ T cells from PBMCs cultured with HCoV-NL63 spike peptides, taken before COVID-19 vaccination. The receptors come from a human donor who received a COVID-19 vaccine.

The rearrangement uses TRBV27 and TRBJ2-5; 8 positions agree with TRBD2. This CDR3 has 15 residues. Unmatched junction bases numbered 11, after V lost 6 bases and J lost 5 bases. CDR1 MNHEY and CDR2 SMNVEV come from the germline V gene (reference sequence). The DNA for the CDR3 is TGTGCCAGCAGCTTGAGGGGACTAGATGTCGAGACCCAGTACTTC. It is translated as CASSLRGLDVETQYF.

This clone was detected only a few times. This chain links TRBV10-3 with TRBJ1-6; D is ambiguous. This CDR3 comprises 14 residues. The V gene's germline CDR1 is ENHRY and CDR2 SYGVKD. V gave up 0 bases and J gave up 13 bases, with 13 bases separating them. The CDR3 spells CAISESATASPLHF. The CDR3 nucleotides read TGTGCCATCAGTGAGTCGGCGACCGCCAGCCCCCTCCACTTT.

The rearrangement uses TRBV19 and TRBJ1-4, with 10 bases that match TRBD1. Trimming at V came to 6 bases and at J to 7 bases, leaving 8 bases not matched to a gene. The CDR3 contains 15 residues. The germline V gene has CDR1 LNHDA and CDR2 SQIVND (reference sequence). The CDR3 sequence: CASRPRTGGSEKLFF. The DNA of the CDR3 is TGTGCCAGTAGACCCCGGACAGGGGGGAGTGAAAAACTGTTTTTT.

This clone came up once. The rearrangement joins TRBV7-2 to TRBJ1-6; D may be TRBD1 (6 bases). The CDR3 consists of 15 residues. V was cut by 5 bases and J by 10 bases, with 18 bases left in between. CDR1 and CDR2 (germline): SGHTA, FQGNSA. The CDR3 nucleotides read TGTGCCAGCAGCATCCGGGGGCCCCCGGAATCACCCCTCCACTTT. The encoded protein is CASSIRGPPESPLHF.

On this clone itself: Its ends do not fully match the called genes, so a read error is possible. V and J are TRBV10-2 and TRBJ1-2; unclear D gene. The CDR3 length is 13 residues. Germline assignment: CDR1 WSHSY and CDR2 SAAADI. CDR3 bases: TGCGCCAGCAGTGATCCGGCTCGAGGGTTTGGCGGCTTC. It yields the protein CASSDPARGFGGF.

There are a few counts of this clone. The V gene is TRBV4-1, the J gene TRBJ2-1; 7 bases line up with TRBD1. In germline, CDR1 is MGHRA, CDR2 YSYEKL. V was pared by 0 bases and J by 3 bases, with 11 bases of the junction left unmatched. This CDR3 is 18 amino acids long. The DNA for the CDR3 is TGCGCCAGCAGCCAAGAGATGGGGACAGCTTACCTCTACAATGAGCAGTTCTTC. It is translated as CASSQEMGTAYLYNEQFF.

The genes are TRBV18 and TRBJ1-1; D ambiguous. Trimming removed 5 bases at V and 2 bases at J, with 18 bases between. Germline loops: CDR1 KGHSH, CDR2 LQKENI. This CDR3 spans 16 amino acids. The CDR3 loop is CASSSRVGEANTEAFF. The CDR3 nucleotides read TGTGCCAGCTCATCACGGGTCGGGGAGGCAAACACTGAAGCTTTCTTT.

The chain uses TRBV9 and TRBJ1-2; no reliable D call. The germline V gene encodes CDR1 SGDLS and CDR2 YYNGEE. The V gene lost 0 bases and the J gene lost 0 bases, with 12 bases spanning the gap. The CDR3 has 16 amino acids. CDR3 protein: CASSVVTQVANYGYTF. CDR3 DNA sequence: TGTGCCAGCAGCGTAGTTACGCAGGTAGCTAACTATGGCTACACCTTC. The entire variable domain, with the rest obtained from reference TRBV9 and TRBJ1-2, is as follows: DSGVTQTPKHLITATGQRVTLRCSPRSGDLSVYWYQQSLDQGLQFLIQYYNGEERAKGNILERFSAQQFPDLHSELNLSSLELGDSALYFCASSVVTQVANYGYTFGSGTRLTVV.